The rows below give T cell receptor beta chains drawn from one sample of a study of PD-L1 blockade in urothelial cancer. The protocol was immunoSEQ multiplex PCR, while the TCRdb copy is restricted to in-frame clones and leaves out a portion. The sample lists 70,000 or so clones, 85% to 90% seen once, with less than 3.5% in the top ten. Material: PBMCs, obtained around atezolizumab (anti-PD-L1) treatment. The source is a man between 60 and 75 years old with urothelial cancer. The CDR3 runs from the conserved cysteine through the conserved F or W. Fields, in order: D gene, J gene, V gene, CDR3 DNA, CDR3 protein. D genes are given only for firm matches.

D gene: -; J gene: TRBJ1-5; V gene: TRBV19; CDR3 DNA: TGTGCCAGTAGTGTGGGGCCGTATGCTTATCAGCCCCAGCATTTT; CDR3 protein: CASSVGPYAYQPQHF
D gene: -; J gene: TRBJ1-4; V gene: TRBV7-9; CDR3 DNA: TGTGCCAGCAGCGCGTACCGGGACACCAATGAAAAACTGTTTTTT; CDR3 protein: CASSAYRDTNEKLFF
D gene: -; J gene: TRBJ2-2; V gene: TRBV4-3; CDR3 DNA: TGCGCCAGCAGCAAAGACCGTACCGGGGAGCTGTTTTTT; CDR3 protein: CASSKDRTGELFF
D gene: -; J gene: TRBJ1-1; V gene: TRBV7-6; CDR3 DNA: TGTGCCAGCAGCTACGGCGGGGGTTCGACCACTGAAGCTTTCTTT; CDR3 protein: CASSYGGGSTTEAFF
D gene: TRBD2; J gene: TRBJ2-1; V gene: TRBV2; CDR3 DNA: TGTGCCAGCAGAACTAGCGGATACAATGAGCAGTTCTTC; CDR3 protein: CASRTSGYNEQFF
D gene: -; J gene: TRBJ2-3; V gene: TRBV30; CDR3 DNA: TGTGCCTGGAGTGTCCGGGATACGCAGTATTTT; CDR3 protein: CAWSVRDTQYF
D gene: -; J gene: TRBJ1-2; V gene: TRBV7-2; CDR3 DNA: TGTGCCAGCAGCTTAGCAGCACAGACCCGGCTAAATAACTATGGCTACACCTTC; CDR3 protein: CASSLAAQTRLNNYGYTF
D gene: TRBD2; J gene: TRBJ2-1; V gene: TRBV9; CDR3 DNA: TGTGCCAGCAGCGTAGTGGCTAGCGGGAATGAGCAGTTCTTC; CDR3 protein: CASSVVASGNEQFF
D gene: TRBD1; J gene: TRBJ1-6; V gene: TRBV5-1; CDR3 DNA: TGCGCCAGCAGGGTCGGGACAGGGGAATCACCCCTCCACTTT; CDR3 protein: CASRVGTGESPLHF
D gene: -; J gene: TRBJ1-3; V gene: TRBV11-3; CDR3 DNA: TGTGCCAGCAGCCCGGGGGACTCTGGAAACACCATATATTTT; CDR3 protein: CASSPGDSGNTIYF